This entry lists 31 T cell receptor beta chains sequenced from one sample in a study of tumor-infiltrating lymphocytes in oesophageal squamous cell carcinoma. TCRdb ran MiXCR on the PCR reads and lists one entry per CDR3 protein. The sample carries about 20,000 distinct CDR3 sequences, 40% to 50% recorded once. Sample: normal esophageal tissue next to the tumor. The receptors derive from a male donor with esophageal squamous cell carcinoma.

By share of the sample, this clonotype is medium-sized. The chain recombines TRBV27 with TRBJ2-7; D remains ambiguous. Trimming left V 8 bases short and J 2 bases short, with 7 bases between. Germline V lookup: CDR1 MNHEY, CDR2 SMNVEV (reference sequence). CDR3 length: 11 residues. CDR3 sequence: CASGLPYEQYF. Written as DNA, the CDR3 is TGTGCCAGCGGATTACCCTACGAGCAGTACTTC.

By share, this clonotype ranks as medium-sized. The gene calls are TRBV7-2 and TRBJ2-2; the match to TRBD2 covers 12 bases. The CDR3 extends over 15 amino acids. CDR1 is SGHTA and CDR2 is FQGNSA in the germline V gene. The V and J ends lost 3 bases and 6 bases, in that order; junction bases with no gene match: 2. CDR3 sequence: CASSFGLAGSGELFF. CDR3 in DNA: TGTGCCAGCAGCTTTGGACTAGCGGGATCCGGGGAGCTGTTTTTT.

This clonotype was seen at least ten times. V gene TRBV5-1 combines with J gene TRBJ2-1; TRBD2 aligns across 8 bases. The CDR3 has 16 amino acids. Germline CDR1 and CDR2: SGHRS and YFSETQ. V was pared by 0 bases and J by 6 bases, with 8 bases of the junction left unmatched. For the CDR3, the DNA is TGCGCCAGCAGCTTGGCCCCGGGAGGGGGAACCAATGAGCAGTTCTTC. Protein product: CASSLAPGGGTNEQFF.

This clonotype occurred a few times. The chain carries TRBV6-1 and TRBJ2-1; possible D gene TRBD1, 6 bases. V lost 7 bases and J 2 bases, leaving 15 bases between the germline ends. The CDR3 runs to 15 residues. Germline V gives CDR1 MNHNS, CDR2 SASEGT. CDR3 coding DNA: TGTGCCAGCAAAGTCAACAGGGCTACCTACAATGAGCAGTTCTTC. Protein sequence: CASKVNRATYNEQFF.

This clonotype was recorded only once. The rearrangement uses TRBV7-4 and TRBJ2-7; 9 bases align to TRBD1. The J call is in doubt because the DNA end fits TRBJ1-2 better. CDR3 length: 15 amino acids. The V gene's germline CDR1 is SGHVT and CDR2 SQSDAQ. In DNA, the CDR3 is TGTGCCAGCAGCTTAAATGGACAGGGGTATGGAGGCTACACCTTC. Its protein product is CASSLNGQGYGGYTF.

About this clonotype: This is likely a read error, given that the CDR3 carries no conserved phenylalanine or tryptophan at its end. It is unclear where the CDR3 begins or ends on the DNA, so no DNA is shown, and the CDR3 is as TCRdb lists it. This sequence joins TRBV7-7 and TRBJ1-6; the listed D gene, TRBD1, was not tested against the DNA. Germline CDR1 and CDR2: SSHAT and FNYEAQ (reference sequence). The CDR3 is 20 residues long, ends included. This chain's CDR3 is CASSLGGTVISGANVLTFGA.

A remark on this clonotype: It is likely a read error, because the conserved phenylalanine at the end of the CDR3 is missing. It is unclear where the CDR3 begins or ends on the DNA, so no DNA is shown, and the CDR3 is as TCRdb lists it. J is TRBJ2-7 and V is TRBV27; TRBD1 reflects the table's D call only, with no check against the DNA. Both ends counted, the CDR3 spans 16 residues. Germline V gene lookup returns CDR1 MNHEY and CDR2 SMNVEV (reference sequence). The CDR3 region is CASSEQGGGETQYFGA.

The chain carries TRBV6-2 or TRBV6-3 and TRBJ2-3; D is perhaps TRBD1 (6 bases). The germline V gene encodes CDR1 MNHEY and CDR2 SVGEGT. Trimming stripped 10 bases from V and 4 bases from J, with 12 bases between. The CDR3 is 12 residues long. The CDR3 protein is CATRRGPDTQYF. The DNA for the CDR3 is TGTGCCACCCGCAGGGGACCAGATACGCAGTATTTT.

The genes are TRBV9 and TRBJ2-7; D is ambiguous. The better agreement between TRBJ2-5 and the DNA end casts doubt on the J call. The CDR3 totals 12 residues. The germline V gene has CDR1 SGDLS and CDR2 YYNGEE. The chain's CDR3 is CASSTNTETQYF. CDR3 DNA sequence: TGTGCCAGCAGCACGAATACGGAGACCCAGTACTTC.

This clonotype turned up a few times. The chain recombines TRBV7-2 with TRBJ2-3; possible D gene TRBD1, 6 bases. The CDR3 spans 19 residues. Trimming stripped 0 bases from V and 3 bases from J, with 22 bases between. Germline CDR1 and CDR2: SGHTA and FQGNSA. For the CDR3, the DNA is TGTGCCAGCAGCTTAGCACAAAGGAACTTGGCAGGGGCAACAGATACGCAGTATTTT. As protein: CASSLAQRNLAGATDTQYF.

V gene TRBV7-3 combines with J gene TRBJ2-5, with 11 bases that match TRBD1. The V gene end was trimmed by 5 bases and the J gene end by 4 bases; junction bases not matched to a gene: 6. This CDR3 region has 15 residues. The germline gives CDR1 SGHTA, CDR2 FQGTGA. The CDR3 loop reads CASSRGQGARETQYF. DNA of the CDR3: TGTGCCAGCAGCCGCGGACAGGGGGCTAGAGAGACCCAGTACTTC.

The chain uses TRBV12-3 or TRBV12-4 and TRBJ2-3, with D unclear. This CDR3 contains 13 residues. Trimming pared 3 bases from V and 0 bases from J, leaving 4 bases between. The CDR3 DNA reads TGTGCCAGCAGTTTCTCTAGCACAGATACGCAGTATTTT. It codes for CASSFSSTDTQYF.

The chain employs TRBV27 and TRBJ2-3, with D perhaps matching TRBD2 (5 bases). V was clipped by 2 bases and J by 11 bases, with 14 bases between them. The germline V gene encodes CDR1 MNHEY and CDR2 SMNVEV (reference sequence). This CDR3 is 13 amino acids long. CDR3 region: CASSLSGEYEQYF. The CDR3 bases are TGTGCCAGCAGTTTAAGCGGAGAGTACGAGCAGTATTTT.

This chain uses TRBV6-8 with TRBJ2-3, with D perhaps matching TRBD1 (6 bases). The J call is doubtful: the DNA matches TRBJ1-1 better. Germline V gene sequence: CDR1 MNHGY, CDR2 SAAAGT. This CDR3 spans 15 amino acids. The CDR3 loop is CASSYFDRRNTEAFF. Here the CDR3 DNA reads TGTGCCAGCAGTTACTTCGACAGGCGGAACACTGAAGCTTTCTTT.

This clonotype came up many times. The V gene is TRBV28, the J gene TRBJ1-4; tentatively, D is TRBD1 (6 bases). CDR1 and CDR2 (germline): MDHEN, SYDVKM. The CDR3 is made up of 15 amino acids. Between the trimmed V and J ends, which lost 6 bases and 4 bases, there was a span of 15 bases. CDR3 sequence (DNA): TGTGCCAGCAGCCCGGTAACAGGGAATAATGAAAAACTGTTTTTT. This sequence encodes CASSPVTGNNEKLFF.

This clonotype was counted a few times. The chain combines TRBV4-1 with TRBJ2-1; D gene uncertain. This CDR3 has 12 residues. Germline values: CDR1 MGHRA, CDR2 YSYEKL. V lost 0 bases and J lost 5, with 2 bases in between. The CDR3 DNA reads as TGCGCCAGCAGCCAAGAAAACAATGAGCAGTTCTTC. Encoded protein: CASSQENNEQFF.

This clonotype has at least ten counts. The chain combines TRBV7-9 with TRBJ1-2; D is unclear. This CDR3 has 14 amino acids. Trimming pared 1 base from V and 0 bases from J, leaving 6 bases between. Germline loops: CDR1 SEHNR, CDR2 FQNEAQ (reference sequence). In DNA form, the CDR3 reads TGTGCCAGCAGCTTAGATCACGCTAACTATGGCTACACCTTC. Translated: CASSLDHANYGYTF.

V and J are TRBV7-6 and TRBJ2-1; D possibly corresponds to TRBD1 (6 bases). Per germline, CDR1 SGHVS and CDR2 FNYEAQ. The CDR3 has 16 residues. The V end was cut by 5 bases, the J end by 9 bases, with 23 bases between. The CDR3 protein is CASSPRQATSNSEQFF. CDR3 sequence (DNA): TGTGCCAGCAGCCCACGACAGGCCACCAGTAATAGTGAGCAGTTCTTC.

The rearrangement uses TRBV18 and TRBJ1-1; possible D gene TRBD1, 5 bases. This CDR3 has 15 amino acids. Trimming pared 0 bases from V and 0 bases from J, leaving 8 bases between. Germline V gene lookup returns CDR1 KGHSH and CDR2 LQKENI. CDR3 sequence: CASSPPVTVNTEAFF. The CDR3 region has the DNA TGTGCCAGCTCACCACCGGTGACAGTGAACACTGAAGCTTTCTTT.

This chain connects TRBV27 to TRBJ2-1; no reliable D call. TRBJ2-7 explains the end of the DNA better; the J call may be wrong. This CDR3 is built from 13 residues. The germline CDR1 and CDR2 sequences are MNHEY and SMNVEV (reference sequence). CDR3 DNA sequence: TGTGCCAGCAGTGAACGAGTGCCCTACGAGCAGTACTTC. This codes for CASSERVPYEQYF.

This clonotype is labeled medium-sized. One junction end does not reproduce the germline sequence, and a read error may be involved. The CDR3 spells CASSLLGLSSPLHF. The CDR3 bases are TGTGCCAGCAGCTTACTGGGTCTATCTTCACCCCTCCACTTC. J is TRBJ2-7 and V is TRBV7-2; no reliable D call. Germline V gives CDR1 SGHTA, CDR2 FQGNSA. This CDR3 is built from 14 residues.

The table lists this clonotype with many counts. The CDR3 spells CASSADRTGTDTQYF. The CDR3 DNA reads as TGTGCCAGTAGTGCCGACAGGACGGGTACAGATACGCAGTATTTT. The chain has TRBV19 and TRBJ2-3, with D maybe TRBD1 (6 bases). V dropped 5 bases and J dropped 3 bases, with 15 bases sitting between them. The V gene's germline CDR1 is LNHDA and CDR2 SQIVND (reference sequence). The CDR3 contains 15 residues.

This clonotype has a count of ten or more. J is TRBJ2-7 and V is TRBV28; TRBD2 is a possible D gene (7 bases). Deletions cut 5 bases from V and 7 bases from J, with 21 bases between. The germline gives CDR1 MDHEN, CDR2 SYDVKM. The CDR3 extends over 15 amino acids. CDR3 loop: CASSPHGGGSNEQYF. The CDR3 DNA sequence: TGTGCCAGCAGTCCCCACGGGGGCGGGAGCAATGAGCAGTACTTC.

V gene TRBV7-3 combines with J gene TRBJ2-3; D may be TRBD1 (6 bases). V shed 4 bases and J shed 1 base, with 12 bases lying between them. The length of the CDR3 is 15 residues. Germline loops: CDR1 SGHTA, CDR2 FQGTGA. DNA for the CDR3: TGTGCCAGCAGCTGGACAGTGACTCGCACAGATACGCAGTATTTT. Translation: CASSWTVTRTDTQYF.

The chain links TRBV7-3 to TRBJ2-6; no clear D. Per the germline V gene, CDR1 is SGHTA and CDR2 is FQGTGA. Trimming left V 2 bases short and J 4 bases short, with 12 bases between. The CDR3 is 16 residues long. This CDR3 reads CASSLAGAVGANVLTF. The CDR3 DNA reads as TGTGCCAGCAGCTTAGCCGGTGCGGTCGGGGCCAACGTCCTGACTTTC.

As for this clonotype: This CDR3 fails to terminate in the conserved phenylalanine or tryptophan, so it likely reflects a read error. No DNA is shown, since the ends of the CDR3 on it are uncertain; the CDR3 is the one TCRdb lists. The rearrangement uses TRBV27 and TRBJ2-7; TRBD1, the D gene given by the table, was not confirmed from the DNA. The CDR3 length is 16 residues, termini included. Germline V gene data show CDR1 as MNHEY and CDR2 as SMNVEV (reference sequence). The CDR3 protein is CASSPGPRGYGYTFGS.

This clonotype occurred a few times. This sequence may be a read error, since a much larger clone differs from it by one base. The rearrangement links TRBV5-6 to TRBJ2-7; D gene ambiguous. The end of the DNA fits TRBJ2-1 better, so the J call may be wrong. Germline V gene sequence: CDR1 SGHDT, CDR2 YYEEEE. The CDR3 is 14 amino acids. The CDR3 reads CASSLILSTYEQFF. CDR3 DNA sequence: TGTGCCAGCAGCTTGATCCTGTCGACCTACGAGCAGTTCTTC.

The J gene is TRBJ2-5, the V gene TRBV7-2, with no clear D. Germline values: CDR1 SGHTA, CDR2 FQGNSA. Trimming stripped 6 bases from V and 4 bases from J, with 15 bases between. This CDR3 region has 14 residues. The CDR3 DNA sequence: TGTGCCAGCAGACACCGAGATTGGGGAGAGACCCAGTACTTC. This codes for CASRHRDWGETQYF.

This clonotype was detected only once. The chain joins TRBV7-1 to TRBJ2-5; no definite D call. TRBV7-1 is filed as an ORF, its function uncertain. Trimming cost V 5 bases and J 0 bases, with 13 bases left between them. The CDR3 has 15 residues. CDR3 sequence: CASSLGLGYQETQYF. The CDR3 DNA reads TGTGCCAGCAGCCTGGGTTTGGGGTACCAAGAGACCCAGTACTTC.

This clonotype was counted a few times. The gene calls are TRBV5-1 and TRBJ2-1; 8 positions agree with TRBD1. The better agreement between TRBJ2-7 and the DNA end casts doubt on the J call. Per the germline V gene, CDR1 is SGHRS and CDR2 is YFSETQ. The CDR3 sequence is 16 residues long. In DNA, the CDR3 is TGCGCCAGCAGCTTGTCCGGACAGGGCTCCTACAATGAGCAGTACTTC. Its protein is CASSLSGQGSYNEQYF.

V usage is TRBV5-1 and J usage is TRBJ2-3; D is ambiguous. In germline, CDR1 is SGHRS, CDR2 YFSETQ. Between the trimmed V and J ends, which lost 1 base and 0 bases, there was a span of 3 bases. The CDR3 totals 13 residues. The CDR3 bases are TGCGCCAGCAGCTTGAGTAGCACAGATACGCAGTATTTT. It is translated as CASSLSSTDTQYF. Together with reference TRBV5-1 and TRBJ2-3, the CDR3 gives the full variable domain: KAGVTQTPRYLIKTRGQQVTLSCSPISGHRSVSWYQQTPGQGLQFLFEYFSETQRNKGNFPGRFSGRQFSNSRSEMNVSTLELGDSALYLCASSLSSTDTQYFGPGTRLTVL.